This T cell receptor (beta chain) derives from a study of cytomegalovirus exposure and HLA in healthy donors. Study findings and constraints: Fewer N-insertions than the roughly 630-donor mean were reportedly shown by an Asian-associated ancestry cluster in a later analysis. Sequencing depth roughly uniform across donors was assumed in presence/absence analyses.

In this sample, this clone turned up a few times. Its specificity is not known. 13 Jbeta primers and 60 Vbeta primers were used for the PCR. Assay used: immunoSEQ multiplex PCR; TCRdb lists only in-frame clones, some missing. Of 70,000 to 100,000 clones listed, roughly 69% are singletons. The CDR3 has 15 residues. Germline V CDR1 and CDR2: SGHKS, YYEKEE (reference sequence). J gave up 5 bases and V 3 bases, and 5 bases lay outside the gene matches. The sequencing sample was made of PBMCs. The rearrangement uses TRBV5-5 and TRBJ2-1; 10 bases map to TRBD1. This sequence was found in a woman in her forties or fifties in good health and CMV-seropositive. The CDR3 loop is CASSSLGTGDNEQFF. The CDR3 region has the DNA TGTGCCAGCAGCTCGCTCGGGACAGGGGACAATGAGCAGTTCTTC.